The 17 T cell receptor beta chains below were found in one sample sequenced in a study of post-analysis software for immune sequencing data. Their target antigens are unknown. Unique-molecular-identifier-tagged TCR beta cDNA libraries were used. TCRdb independently ran MiXCR on the PCR reads; one entry per CDR3 protein. The sample lists about 770,000 distinct CDR3 sequences, around 42% occurring once. The study's findings and limits: With TRBV5-6, TRBV5-1 and TRBV20-1 included, about five TRBV segments were more frequent in patients than in controls.

Sample: blood. The receptors were sampled from a girl between 10 and 17 years old with multiple sclerosis.

The rearrangement links TRBV7-8 to TRBJ2-7; 9 nucleotides line up with TRBD1. Germline loops: CDR1 SGHVS, CDR2 FQNEAQ. Losses at the gene ends were 5 bases for V and 5 bases for J; bases not matched to a gene: 10. The CDR3 has 15 amino acids. CDR3 sequence reads: CASSEDGTGFHEQYF. CDR3 DNA sequence: TGTGCCAGCAGCGAGGACGGGACAGGGTTCCACGAGCAGTACTTC.

The V and J genes are TRBV20-1 and TRBJ2-7, with D uncertain. V was pared by 0 bases and J by 3 bases, with 12 bases between. Germline CDR1 reads DFQATT; CDR2 reads SNEGSKA (reference sequence). CDR3 size: 14 residues. Here the CDR3 reads CSARDSTTFYEQYF. The CDR3 region has the DNA TGCAGTGCTAGAGATTCGACAACTTTCTACGAGCAGTACTTC.

This clonotype was counted a few times. This CDR3 reads CASSLAEYNYGYTF. As DNA, the CDR3 is TGTGCCAGCAGCTTAGCGGAATACAACTATGGCTACACCTTC. The V gene is TRBV7-9, the J gene TRBJ1-2; no clear D. Trimming took off 0 bases at V and 2 bases at J, with 7 bases between the two ends. From germline, CDR1 is SEHNR and CDR2 FQNEAQ (reference sequence). The CDR3 is 14 residues long.

This clonotype was counted between two and nine times. This chain uses TRBV4-3 with TRBJ2-3; D possibly corresponds to TRBD1 (5 bases). The germline gives CDR1 LGHNA, CDR2 YSLEER. V lost 0 bases to trimming and J lost 3 bases, with 13 bases between them. CDR3 length equals 16 residues. The CDR3 nucleotides read TGCGCCAGCAGCCAAGATGGAAGGGCAGGGACAGATACGCAGTATTTT. Its translation is CASSQDGRAGTDTQYF.

The chain's CDR3 is CASSREGTSGRNEQFF. The CDR3, as DNA: TGTGCCAGCAGCCGGGAAGGGACCAGCGGGCGGAATGAGCAGTTCTTC. The rearrangement joins TRBV7-9 to TRBJ2-1, with D possibly matching TRBD2 (6 bases). Germline-derived CDR1 and CDR2 are SEHNR and FQNEAQ (reference sequence). The CDR3 consists of 16 residues. V was trimmed by 5 bases and J by 7 bases, leaving 21 bases between them.

The chain joins TRBV7-8 to TRBJ2-7, with 11 bases fitting TRBD2. The CDR3 spans 16 residues. CDR1 is SGHVS and CDR2 is FQNEAQ in the germline V gene. V trimming: 5 bases; J trimming: 3 bases; junction bases outside the gene matches: 9. CDR3 coding DNA: TGTGCCAGCAGCCCAGGAAGGACTAGCGGGCGCTACGAGCAGTACTTC. Protein product: CASSPGRTSGRYEQYF.

The chain uses TRBV9 and TRBJ1-5; maybe TRBD1 (5 bases). Germline V lookup: CDR1 SGDLS, CDR2 YYNGEE. The V and J ends lost 3 bases and 5 bases respectively, with 21 bases between them. This CDR3 is built from 17 residues. The CDR3 bases are TGTGCCAGCAGCGCCCAAGGAATGGGCAGGGTCGATCAGCCCCAGCATTTT. Translation: CASSAQGMGRVDQPQHF.

The J gene is TRBJ2-5, the V gene TRBV28; the match to TRBD2 covers 12 bases. This CDR3 contains 17 residues. The V gene end was trimmed by 5 bases and the J gene end by 11 bases; junction bases not matched to a gene: 18. CDR1 is MDHEN, CDR2 SYDVKM, per germline. The CDR3 region is CASSPLRLAGGPYEQYF. DNA for the CDR3: TGTGCCAGCAGTCCCCTGCGGCTAGCGGGAGGGCCTTATGAGCAGTACTTC.

V is TRBV4-1 and J is TRBJ1-1; D is unresolved. CDR1 MGHRA and CDR2 YSYEKL come from the germline V gene. CDR3 length equals 14 residues. V lost 3 bases to trimming and J lost 8 bases, with 16 bases between them. The CDR3 coding sequence is TGCGCCAGCAGCCAGGCGATGGCGGACCGGGAAGCTTTCTTT. Translated: CASSQAMADREAFF.

The V and J genes are TRBV14 and TRBJ2-7, with 7 positions matching TRBD2. CDR3 size: 21 residues. V was pared by 0 bases and J by 4 bases, with 24 bases of the junction left unmatched. Looked up from germline, CDR1 is SGHDN and CDR2 is FVKESK. The CDR3 DNA sequence: TGTGCCAGCAGCCAAGAGGGACCGAAAGGGACTACCCACCCTCATACATACGAGCAGTACTTC. Its protein is CASSQEGPKGTTHPHTYEQYF.

This clonotype is a singleton in its sample. The chain couples TRBV12-3 or TRBV12-4 to TRBJ2-1, with 7 bases matching TRBD2. CDR3 size: 17 residues. V was pared by 7 bases and J by 7 bases, with 19 bases of the junction left unmatched. The CDR3 DNA reads as TGTGCCAGCACTCTCAGCGGGACTGCTGGTTGGGGGAATGAGCAGTTCTTC. Encoded protein: CASTLSGTAGWGNEQFF.

The chain links TRBV24-1 to TRBJ2-7, with TRBD1 matching over 7 bases. V lost 5 bases, J lost 4 bases, and 10 bases stayed unmatched. The CDR3 is made up of 15 amino acids. Germline CDR1 reads KGHDR; CDR2 reads SFDVKD. In nucleotides, the CDR3 is TGTGCCACCAGTGCCGTTGGGACAGTCCTGTACGAGCAGTACTTC. Protein product: CATSAVGTVLYEQYF.

J is TRBJ2-7 and V is TRBV12-3 or TRBV12-4; 13 bases align to TRBD2. Unmatched junction bases numbered 12, after V lost 6 bases and J lost 7 bases. The CDR3 runs 16 residues. The CDR3 DNA reads as TGTGCCAGCAGGCAGGGACTAGCGGGATATCCGGGGGAGCAGTACTTC. This sequence encodes CASRQGLAGYPGEQYF.

This chain links TRBV20-1 with TRBJ2-3; D may be TRBD1 or TRBD2 (5 bases each). The V end lost 0 bases, the J end lost 8 bases, and 21 bases lay between the germline ends. The CDR3 runs to 16 residues. Germline assignment: CDR1 DFQATT and CDR2 SNEGSKA (reference sequence). DNA for the CDR3: TGCAGTGCTAGAGATGGGGCGGCAGTACTAGTGGGTACGCAGTATTTT. Its translation: CSARDGAAVLVGTQYF.

J is TRBJ2-5 and V is TRBV5-1, with 10 bases aligning to TRBD2. V dropped 4 bases and J dropped 5; count of bases not matched to a gene: 8. The CDR3 is 15 amino acids. In germline, CDR1 is SGHRS, CDR2 YFSETQ. CDR3: CASSLLAGVDETQYF. CDR3 DNA: TGCGCCAGCAGCCTTCTAGCGGGAGTAGACGAGACCCAGTACTTC.

This clonotype was detected only a few times. The chain has TRBV29-1 and TRBJ1-2; 7 bases map to TRBD1. Germline CDR1 reads SQVTM; CDR2 reads ANQGSEA. This CDR3 comprises 14 residues. The V and J ends lost 4 bases and 8 bases, in that order; junction bases with no gene match: 13. CDR3 coding DNA: TGCAGCGTTGCCCGGGACAGTACTCAACCCGGCTACACCTTC. The encoded protein is CSVARDSTQPGYTF.

This clonotype was observed a handful of times. The chain links TRBV28 to TRBJ2-7; TRBD2 matches 7 bases. V dropped 5 bases and J dropped 3; count of bases not matched to a gene: 13. The CDR3 is 16 residues long. The V gene's germline CDR1 is MDHEN and CDR2 SYDVKM. Here the CDR3 reads CASSVIARTRSYEQYF. CDR3 bases: TGTGCCAGCAGTGTTATAGCCCGGACTAGGAGCTACGAGCAGTACTTC.